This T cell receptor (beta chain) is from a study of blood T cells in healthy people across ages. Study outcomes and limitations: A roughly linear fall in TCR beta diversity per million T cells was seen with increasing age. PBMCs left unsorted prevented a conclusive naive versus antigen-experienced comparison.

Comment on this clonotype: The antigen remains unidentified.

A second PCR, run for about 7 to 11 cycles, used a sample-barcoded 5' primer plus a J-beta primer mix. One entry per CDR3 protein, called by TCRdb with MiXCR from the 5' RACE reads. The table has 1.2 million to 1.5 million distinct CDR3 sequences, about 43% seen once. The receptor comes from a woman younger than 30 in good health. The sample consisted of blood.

Here the CDR3 reads CASSPRQGEPQHF. As DNA, the CDR3 is TGTGCCAGCAGCCCCCGACAGGGGGAGCCCCAGCATTTT. The chain recombines TRBV3-1 with TRBJ1-5; 9 bases are shared with TRBD1. The CDR3 extends over 13 amino acids. Germline V lookup: CDR1 LGHDT, CDR2 YNNKEL (reference sequence). V lost 4 bases to trimming and J lost 8 bases; unmatched junction nucleotides: 3.